This T cell receptor (beta chain) was retrieved from a study of chemoradiotherapy in HPV16-positive cancers. On this clone: Its antigen is not identified.

Some clones are missing from TCRdb's copy, which holds only in-frame ones; the method was immunoSEQ multiplex PCR. Of roughly 20,000 clones listed, roughly 92% were seen once; the top ten hold about 17%. Findings and caveats of the study: Candidate HPV-specific clones and E7-related TCR motifs grew in tumor during treatment.

This TCR was sampled from a human donor with HPV-associated anogenital cancer. The input for sequencing was blood, taken from a patient who underwent chemoradiotherapy.

As DNA, the CDR3 is TGCAGCGTTGAGGCCCCCGGAGCCCCAGCAGGAACCGGGGAGCTGTTTTTT. Amino acids: CSVEAPGAPAGTGELFF. This chain uses TRBV29-1 with TRBJ2-2; D unclear. Trimming took off 3 bases at V and 5 bases at J, with 22 bases between the two ends. The CDR3 contains 17 residues. Germline V CDR1 and CDR2: SQVTM, ANQGSEA.